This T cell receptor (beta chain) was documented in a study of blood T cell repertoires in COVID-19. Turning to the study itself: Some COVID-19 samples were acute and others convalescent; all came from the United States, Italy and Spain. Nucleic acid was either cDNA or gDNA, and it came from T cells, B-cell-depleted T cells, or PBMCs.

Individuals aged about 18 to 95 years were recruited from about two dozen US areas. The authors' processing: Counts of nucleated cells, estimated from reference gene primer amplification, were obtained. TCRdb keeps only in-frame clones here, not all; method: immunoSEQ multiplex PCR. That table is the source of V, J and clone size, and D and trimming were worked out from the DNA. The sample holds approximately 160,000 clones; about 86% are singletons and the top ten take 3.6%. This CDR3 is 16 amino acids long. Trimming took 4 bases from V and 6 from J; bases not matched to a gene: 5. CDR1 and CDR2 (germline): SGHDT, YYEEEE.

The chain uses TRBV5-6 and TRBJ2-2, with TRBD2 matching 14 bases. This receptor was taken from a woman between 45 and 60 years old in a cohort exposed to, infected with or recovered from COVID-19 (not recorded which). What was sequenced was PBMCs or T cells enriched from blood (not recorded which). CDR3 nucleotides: TGTGCCAGCAGCCCGGGACTAGCGGGAGCGCCCGGGGAGCTGTTTTTT. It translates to CASSPGLAGAPGELFF.